This TCR beta chain was sequenced in a study of shared clonotypes between healthy human individuals. The CDR3 is 14 amino acids. V dropped 5 bases and J dropped 12; count of bases not matched to a gene: 13. Germline values: CDR1 SGHTA, CDR2 FQGNSA. The protocol was immunoSEQ multiplex PCR, while the TCRdb copy is restricted to in-frame clones and leaves out a portion. The top ten clones hold around 0.4% of a sample with 2 million to 2.5 million clones, roughly 92% of them seen once. Comment on this clone: The antigen remains unidentified.

Overall study findings and caveats: Non-shared clonotypes displayed generation probabilities falling below those of clonotypes present in all four donors.

Input material: naive CD4+ T cells from PBMCs. As to subset: CD45RA+ positively selected. The V gene is TRBV7-2, the J gene TRBJ2-7, with 10 bases matching TRBD2. The TCR comes from a man between 18 and 35 years old in good health. Some clones in this sample may be carry-over from other donors' samples. Here the CDR3 DNA reads TGTGCCAGCAGCCCCCTCCGAGCGGGAGGGGTTACGTACTTC. This codes for CASSPLRAGGVTYF.